This T cell receptor beta chain stems from a study of vaccination and CD4 T cells after COVID-19. Points from the study as a whole: Convalescent patients had a median around 90% of reactive clones appearing only post-vaccination.

The assay that was used to sequence DNA from cultured CD4+ T cells was the Oncomine TCR Beta short-read assay. TCRdb redid the calling of the PCR reads with MiXCR, one entry per CDR3 protein. The data show roughly 13,000 distinct CDR3 sequences, roughly 37% seen once. Germline values: CDR1 MNHEY, CDR2 SMNVEV (reference sequence). The V gene lost 5 bases and the J gene lost 7 bases, with 18 bases spanning the gap. The CDR3 covers 14 residues. Treatment described: approximately 9-day PBMC culture with coronavirus spike peptide pools or control peptides (ViraFEST assay). About this clonotype: Its antigen remains unidentified.

The material sequenced was CD4+ T cells from blood, cultured in vitro. The chain carries TRBV27 and TRBJ2-7, with D perhaps matching TRBD2 (5 bases). The sequence was collected from a human donor who had recovered from COVID-19. The DNA of the CDR3 is TGTGCCAGCAGTGCCGGACTCCGCTCCGGGGAGCAGTACTTC. Translation gives CASSAGLRSGEQYF.